This T cell receptor beta chain was recorded in a study of technical replicates of blood from a handful of donors. Sequenced by immunoSEQ multiplex PCR; TCRdb stores in-frame clones only, minus some. Among some 90,000 clones listed, 85% to 95% were seen once. Germline V gene data show CDR1 as SGHRS and CDR2 as YFSETQ. This CDR3 is 16 amino acids long. After removal of 0 bases from V and 7 bases from J, the junction contained 12 bases not matched to a gene. The V gene is TRBV5-1, the J gene TRBJ1-2; 7 nucleotides line up with TRBD1. The specimen sequenced was T cells isolated from PBMCs. The TCR originated in a human donor in good health. The CDR3 protein is CASSLAPGQKWGGYTF. CDR3 nucleotides: TGCGCCAGCAGCTTGGCCCCGGGACAGAAATGGGGTGGCTACACCTTC.